Below, 18 T cell receptor beta chains from the same sample are listed, as sequenced in a study of beta chain features in type 1 diabetes. The sequenced template was cDNA made from the entire isolated RNA. Sequenced by immunoSEQ multiplex PCR; TCRdb stores in-frame clones only, minus some. This sample carries about 290,000 clones, about 8.5% of them seen once, and the ten largest clones take more than 0.8%. The sample comprised central memory CD4+ T cells from blood. These receptors came from a woman younger than 35 in good health.

This clone was counted between two and nine times. The V gene is TRBV2, the J gene TRBJ2-1; D gene uncertain. The CDR3 sequence is 12 residues long. The V end lost 6 bases, the J end lost 9 bases, and 12 bases lay between the germline ends. Germline-derived CDR1 and CDR2 are SNHLY and FYNNEI. CDR3 in amino acids: CASRPSLGEQFF. For the CDR3, the DNA is TGTGCCAGCAGACCCTCCCTGGGTGAGCAGTTCTTC. Drawing the rest from reference TRBV2 and TRBJ2-1, the complete variable domain is EPEVTQTPSHQVTQMGQEVILRCVPISNHLYFYWYRQILGQKVEFLVSFYNNEISEKSEIFDDQFSVERPDGSNFTLKIRSTKLEDSAMYFCASRPSLGEQFFGPGTRLTVL.

This clone was seen a few times. The rearrangement joins TRBV2 to TRBJ1-1; TRBD1 might be the D (6 bases). This CDR3 contains 15 residues. V lost 6 bases to trimming and J lost 5 bases, with 19 bases between them. Germline V gene lookup returns CDR1 SNHLY and CDR2 FYNNEI. CDR3: CASRATGHAGTEAFF. As DNA, the CDR3 is TGTGCCAGCAGGGCTACAGGGCACGCGGGGACTGAAGCTTTCTTT.

V usage is TRBV7-2 and J usage is TRBJ1-1, with 12 bases lining up with TRBD1. CDR1 is SGHTA and CDR2 is FQGNSA in the germline V gene. The CDR3 consists of 16 residues. V lost 4 bases, J lost 5 bases, and 8 bases stayed unmatched. CDR3: CASSSTGTGGGTEAFF. Written as DNA, the CDR3 is TGTGCCAGCAGCTCCACCGGGACAGGGGGCGGAACTGAAGCTTTCTTT.

The V call is TRBV6-6, the J call TRBJ2-7; unclear D gene. V lost 0 bases to trimming and J lost 4 bases, with 13 bases between them. The CDR3 sequence is 15 residues long. Germline loops: CDR1 MNHNY, CDR2 SVGAGI (reference sequence). CDR3 nucleotides: TGTGCCAGCAGTTACTCGACACTCGGCCGGTACGAGCAGTACTTC. It encodes CASSYSTLGRYEQYF.

This rearrangement joins TRBV6-6 to TRBJ1-5, with 9 bases lining up with TRBD1. The CDR3 runs to 15 residues. V lost 6 bases and J lost 6; bases outside the gene matches: 9. In germline, CDR1 is MNHNY, CDR2 SVGAGI (reference sequence). CDR3 protein: CASSRPGQGGQPQHF. The CDR3 region has the DNA TGTGCCAGCAGCCGACCGGGACAGGGTGGTCAGCCCCAGCATTTT.

The chain couples TRBV28 to TRBJ2-3; D ambiguous. The V and J ends lost 6 bases and 6 bases respectively, with 13 bases between them. The CDR3 runs to 13 residues. The germline gives CDR1 MDHEN, CDR2 SYDVKM. The CDR3 nucleotides are TGTGCCAGCAGCCCGACGGGTAAGGATACGCAGTATTTT. Translation gives CASSPTGKDTQYF.

This clone has just a few counts. V gene TRBV7-2 combines with J gene TRBJ1-2; TRBD1 matches 9 bases. Germline V gene sequence: CDR1 SGHTA, CDR2 FQGNSA. Trimming removed 2 bases from V and 7 bases from J; junction bases left unmatched: 14. This CDR3 is 17 amino acids long. The CDR3 spells CASSLSTGTGLSGGYTF. CDR3 DNA sequence: TGTGCCAGCAGCTTAAGTACAGGGACAGGGTTATCCGGTGGCTACACCTTC.

This clone was counted a few times. V and J are TRBV7-8 and TRBJ2-1, with TRBD2 matching over 13 bases. With V trimmed by 5 bases and J by 9 bases, 13 bases remained unmatched. The CDR3 runs to 17 residues. CDR1 and CDR2 (germline): SGHVS, FQNEAQ. CDR3 residues: CASSASRTSGGAGEQFF. CDR3 DNA sequence: TGTGCCAGCAGCGCCTCCCGTACTAGCGGGGGGGCGGGTGAGCAGTTCTTC.

J is TRBJ1-2 and V is TRBV29-1; possibly TRBD1 for D (5 bases). Germline loops: CDR1 SQVTM, CDR2 ANQGSEA. V was pared by 3 bases and J by 8 bases, with 16 bases between. There are 13 residues in the CDR3. In DNA form, the CDR3 reads TGCAGCGTTGAGTCAGGGCCGGGAAGGGGCTACACCTTC. Protein: CSVESGPGRGYTF.

In its sample, this clone was seen a few times. This sequence joins TRBV9 and TRBJ1-6, with D unresolved. The germline V gene encodes CDR1 SGDLS and CDR2 YYNGEE. The germline V and J ends were trimmed by 4 bases and 8 bases, with 13 bases remaining between them. The CDR3 has 14 amino acids. The CDR3 region is CASSPRRRDSPLHF. CDR3 coding DNA: TGTGCCAGCAGCCCACGACGACGGGATTCACCCCTCCACTTT.

This chain connects TRBV4-2 to TRBJ1-1, with D unresolved. From germline, CDR1 is LGHNA and CDR2 YNFKEQ. The CDR3 runs 14 residues. V gave up 0 bases and J gave up 2 bases, with 7 bases separating them. Written as DNA, the CDR3 is TGTGCCAGCAGCCAAGAGAGGAGTAACACTGAAGCTTTCTTT. Residues: CASSQERSNTEAFF.

The V gene is TRBV11-2, the J gene TRBJ1-2; tentatively, D is TRBD1 (6 bases). CDR1 and CDR2 from the germline V gene are SGHAT and FQNNGV. The CDR3 runs 12 residues. The ends were cut back, 6 bases at V and 2 bases at J, with 7 bases in the middle. CDR3 loop: CASSQGNYGYTF. In DNA, the CDR3 is TGTGCCAGCAGTCAGGGGAACTATGGCTACACCTTC. The whole variable domain, filled in from reference TRBV11-2 and TRBJ1-2, reads EAGVAQSPRYKIIEKRQSVAFWCNPISGHATLYWYQQILGQGPKLLIQFQNNGVVDDSQLPKDRFSAERLKGVDSTLKIQPAKLEDSAVYLCASSQGNYGYTFGSGTRLTVV.

There are a few counts of this clone. The chain joins TRBV11-2 to TRBJ2-3, with a possible D match to TRBD2 (6 bases). The CDR3 has 16 amino acids. Trimming took 5 bases from V and 5 from J, leaving 20 bases between them. CDR1 is SGHAT, CDR2 FQNNGV, per germline. The CDR3 bases are TGTGCCAGCAGCCAGCGTGGAGGGGATGTGGGAGATACGCAGTATTTT. Protein sequence: CASSQRGGDVGDTQYF.

This clone has a handful of counts. The V gene is TRBV7-6, the J gene TRBJ2-1; 14 bases are shared with TRBD2. CDR1 and CDR2 (germline): SGHVS, FNYEAQ. The V gene end was trimmed by 2 bases and the J gene end by 9 bases; junction bases not matched to a gene: 6. This CDR3 is built from 16 residues. The CDR3, as DNA: TGTGCCAGCAGCTTACAACCGACTAGCGGGAGGGGTGAGCAGTTCTTC. The encoded protein is CASSLQPTSGRGEQFF.

This clone was detected only a few times. The chain has TRBV11-3 and TRBJ2-3; 7 bases are a match to TRBD1. Germline CDR1 is SGHNT and CDR2 is YENEEA. The CDR3 extends over 16 amino acids. Trimming took 1 base from V and 1 from J; bases not matched to a gene: 5. The CDR3 sequence is CASSLGQGPGTDTQYF. CDR3 DNA: TGTGCCAGCAGCTTAGGACAGGGTCCGGGCACAGATACGCAGTATTTT.

The rearrangement uses TRBV4-2 and TRBJ2-3, with TRBD2 as a possible D gene (6 bases). Trimming stripped 0 bases from V and 14 bases from J, with 12 bases between. Germline V gives CDR1 LGHNA, CDR2 YNFKEQ. The CDR3 totals 12 residues. DNA of the CDR3: TGTGCCAGCAGCCAAGAGACTAGTTTGCCGTATTTT. This translates into CASSQETSLPYF.

This clone was picked up a small number of times. CDR3: CASSRKTGVGNTIYF. Here the CDR3 DNA reads TGCGCCAGCAGTCGAAAGACAGGGGTCGGAAACACCATATATTTT. The rearrangement links TRBV4-3 to TRBJ1-3; TRBD1 agrees at 8 bases. Trimming removed 6 bases from V and 4 bases from J; junction bases left unmatched: 8. Germline-derived CDR1 and CDR2 are LGHNA and YSLEER. The CDR3 extends over 15 amino acids.

This chain connects TRBV7-2 to TRBJ1-3, with TRBD1 matching 7 bases. The CDR3 runs to 13 residues. Germline-derived CDR1 and CDR2 are SGHTA and FQGNSA. J lost 3 bases, V lost 8 bases, and 4 bases had no gene match. Written as DNA, the CDR3 is TGTGCCAGCTCCACAGGGGATGGAAACACCATATATTTT. Translated: CASSTGDGNTIYF.